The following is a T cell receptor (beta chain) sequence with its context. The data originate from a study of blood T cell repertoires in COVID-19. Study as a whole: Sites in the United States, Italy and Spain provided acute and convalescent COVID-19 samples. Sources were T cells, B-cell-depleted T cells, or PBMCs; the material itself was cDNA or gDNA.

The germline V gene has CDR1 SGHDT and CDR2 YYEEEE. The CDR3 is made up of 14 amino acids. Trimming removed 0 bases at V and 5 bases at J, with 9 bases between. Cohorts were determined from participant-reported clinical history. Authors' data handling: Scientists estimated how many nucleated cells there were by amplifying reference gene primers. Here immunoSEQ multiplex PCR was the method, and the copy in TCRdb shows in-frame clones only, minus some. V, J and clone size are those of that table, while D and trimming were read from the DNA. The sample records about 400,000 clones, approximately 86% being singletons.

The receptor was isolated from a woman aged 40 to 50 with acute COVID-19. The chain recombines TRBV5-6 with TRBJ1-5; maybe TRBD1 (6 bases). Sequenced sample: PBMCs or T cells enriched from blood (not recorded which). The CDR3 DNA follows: TGTGCCAGCAGCTTGGGAGGGGGTGATCAGCCCCAGCATTTT. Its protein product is CASSLGGGDQPQHF.